This T cell receptor (beta chain) was documented in a study of regulatory dendritic cells for organ transplantation. The method was immunoSEQ multiplex PCR; TCRdb's version includes in-frame clones alone and lacks a portion of them. The repertoire holds 25,000 to 35,000 clones, with almost 80% as singletons. Germline CDR1 SGHDT, CDR2 YYEEEE. With V trimmed by 2 bases and J by 11 bases, 6 bases remained unmatched. The CDR3 contains 14 residues. With regard to this clone: What it recognizes is unknown.

Naive CD45RA+ and memory CD45RO+ CD4+ or CD8+ T cells were FACS-sorted. Study conclusions and caveats: Memory CD8+ clonal expansion seemed more limited with regulatory than mature dendritic cells.

What was sequenced was memory CD4+ T cells from blood. Indicated subset: CD45RO+ memory T cells. The sequence derives from a human donor in good health. This chain uses TRBV5-6 with TRBJ2-4; 11 nucleotides match TRBD2. CDR3 coding DNA: TGTGCCAGCAGCTTAACTAGCGGGGGAGTGGTTCAGTACTTC. Residues: CASSLTSGGVVQYF.